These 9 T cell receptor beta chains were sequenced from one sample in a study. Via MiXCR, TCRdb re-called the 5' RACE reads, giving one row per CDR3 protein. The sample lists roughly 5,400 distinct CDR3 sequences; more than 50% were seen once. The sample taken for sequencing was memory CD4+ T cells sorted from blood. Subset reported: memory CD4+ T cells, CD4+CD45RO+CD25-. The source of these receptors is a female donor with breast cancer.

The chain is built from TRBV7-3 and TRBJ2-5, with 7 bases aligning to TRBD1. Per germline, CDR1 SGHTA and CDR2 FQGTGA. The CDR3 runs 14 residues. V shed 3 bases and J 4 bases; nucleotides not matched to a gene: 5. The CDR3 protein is CASSFQTGTETQYF. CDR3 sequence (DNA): TGTGCCAGCAGCTTCCAGACAGGGACAGAGACCCAGTACTTC.

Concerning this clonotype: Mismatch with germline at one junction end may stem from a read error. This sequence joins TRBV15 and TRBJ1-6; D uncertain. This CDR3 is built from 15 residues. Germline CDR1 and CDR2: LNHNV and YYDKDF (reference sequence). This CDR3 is CATSRDFPDRAPLYF. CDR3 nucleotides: TGTGCCACCAGCAGAGATTTCCCGGACCGAGCACCCCTCTACTTT.

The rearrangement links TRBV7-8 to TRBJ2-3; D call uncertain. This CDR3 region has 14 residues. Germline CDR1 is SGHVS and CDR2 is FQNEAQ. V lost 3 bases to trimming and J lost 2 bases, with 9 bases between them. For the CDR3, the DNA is TGTGCCAGCAGCTTTAAGTGGGCCACAGATACGCAGTATTTT. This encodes CASSFKWATDTQYF.

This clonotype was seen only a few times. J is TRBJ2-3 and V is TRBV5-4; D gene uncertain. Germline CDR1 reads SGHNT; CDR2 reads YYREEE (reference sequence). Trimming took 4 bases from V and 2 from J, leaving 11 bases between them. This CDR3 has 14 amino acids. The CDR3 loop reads CASSHRASTDTQYF. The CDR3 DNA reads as TGTGCCAGCAGCCACCGAGCCTCCACAGATACGCAGTATTTT.

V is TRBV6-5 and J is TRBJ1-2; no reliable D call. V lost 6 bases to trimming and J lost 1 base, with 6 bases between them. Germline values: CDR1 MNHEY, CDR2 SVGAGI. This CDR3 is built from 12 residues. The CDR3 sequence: CASSRSNYGYTF. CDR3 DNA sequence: TGTGCCAGCAGCAGGAGTAACTATGGCTACACCTTC.

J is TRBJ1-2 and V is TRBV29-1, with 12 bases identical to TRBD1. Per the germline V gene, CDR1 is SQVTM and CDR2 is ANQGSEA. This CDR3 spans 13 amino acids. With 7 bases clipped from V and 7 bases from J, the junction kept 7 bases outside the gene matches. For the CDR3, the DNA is TGCAGCGCAACCGGGACAGGGGGCATTGGCTACACCTTC. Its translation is CSATGTGGIGYTF.

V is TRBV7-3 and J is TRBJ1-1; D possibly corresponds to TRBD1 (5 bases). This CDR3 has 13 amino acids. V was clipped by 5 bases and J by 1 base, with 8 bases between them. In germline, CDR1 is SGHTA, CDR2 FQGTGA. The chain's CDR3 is CASSQQGNTEAFF. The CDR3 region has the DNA TGTGCCAGCAGCCAGCAGGGGAACACTGAAGCTTTCTTT.

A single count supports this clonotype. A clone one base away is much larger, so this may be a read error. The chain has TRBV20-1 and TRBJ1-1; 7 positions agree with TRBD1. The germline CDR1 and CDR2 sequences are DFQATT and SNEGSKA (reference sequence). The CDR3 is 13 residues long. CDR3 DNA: TGCAGTGCTGGGGGGACAGCCAACACTAAAGCTTTCTTT. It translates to CSAGGTANTKAFF.

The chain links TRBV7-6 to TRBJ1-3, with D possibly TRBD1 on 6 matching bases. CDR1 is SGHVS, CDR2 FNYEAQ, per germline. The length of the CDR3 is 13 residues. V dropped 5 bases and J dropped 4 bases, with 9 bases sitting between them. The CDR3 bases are TGTGCCAGCAGCCAAGACAGGGGAAACACCATATATTTT. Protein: CASSQDRGNTIYF. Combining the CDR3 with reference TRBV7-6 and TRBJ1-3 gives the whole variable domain GAGVSQSPRYKVTKRGQDVALRCDPISGHVSLYWYRQALGQGPEFLTYFNYEAQQDKSGLPNDRFSAERPEGSISTLTIQRTEQRDSAMYRCASSQDRGNTIYFGEGSWLTVV.